This T cell receptor (beta chain) was profiled in a study of immune cell composition in non-small cell lung cancer. Study-wide results and limits: Dominant in vivo tumour-associated clones were not shown to share tumour-reactive sequences. Tumour TCR-beta clonality was not significantly tied to smoking pack-years. TIL tumour reactivity correlated with maximal tumour-associated clone frequency in adenocarcinoma. Clones >0.5% enriched in tumour were rarer in adenocarcinoma (roughly 35%) than squamous (approximately 80%).

The table came from immunoSEQ multiplex PCR; TCRdb's copy has only in-frame clones and leaves some out. The sample consists of 5,500 to 7,000 clones, 60% to 85% of them appearing once. The J segment lost 4 bases and the V segment lost 4 bases, leaving 6 bases of the junction unmatched. The CDR3 extends over 15 amino acids. CDR1 SGHTS and CDR2 YDEGEE come from the germline V gene. Normal lung sampling was at least 3 cm from the tumour, as distant as possible. Regarding this clone: Its antigen is unknown.

This chain connects TRBV5-8 to TRBJ2-5; 11 bases match TRBD1. This TCR derives from a human donor with non-small cell lung cancer. Sequencing used non-adjacent lung tissue. The CDR3 sequence is CASSPGQGGGETQYF. The CDR3 region has the DNA TGTGCCAGCAGCCCGGGACAGGGGGGTGGAGAGACCCAGTACTTC.